This T cell receptor (beta chain) was observed in a study of T cells in localized non-small cell lung cancer. In germline, CDR1 is MGHRA, CDR2 YSYEKL. The CDR3 length is 16 residues. V was pared by 4 bases and J by 5 bases, with 10 bases of the junction left unmatched. Data came from immunoSEQ multiplex PCR; TCRdb stores just in-frame clones and leaves some out. The sample contains around 100,000 clones, approximately 90% of which appear only once. Study observations and caveats: Longer overall survival was linked to higher blood T cell density. Heterogeneity remains possible because sequencing was limited to only one tumor region.

As regards this clone: Antigen unknown.

V is TRBV4-1 and J is TRBJ2-3; TRBD1 matches 9 bases. Sequences were derived from peripheral blood, sampled before any cancer treatment. This sequence originates from a man between 40 and 70 years old with stage I squamous cell lung carcinoma. The CDR3: CASSRPGTGQRDTQYF. The CDR3 DNA follows: TGCGCCAGCAGCCGCCCCGGGACAGGGCAAAGAGATACGCAGTATTTT.